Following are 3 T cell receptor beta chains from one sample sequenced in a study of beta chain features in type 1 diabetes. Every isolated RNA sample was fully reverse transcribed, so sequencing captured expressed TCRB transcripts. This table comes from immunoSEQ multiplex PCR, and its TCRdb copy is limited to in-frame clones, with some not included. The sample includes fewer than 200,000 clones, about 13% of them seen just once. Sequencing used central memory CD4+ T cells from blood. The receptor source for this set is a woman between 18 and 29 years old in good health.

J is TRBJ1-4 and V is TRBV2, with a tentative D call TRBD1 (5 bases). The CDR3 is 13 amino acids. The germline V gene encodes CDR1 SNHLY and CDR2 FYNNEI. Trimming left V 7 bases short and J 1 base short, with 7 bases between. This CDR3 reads CASIRVTNEKLFF. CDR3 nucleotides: TGTGCCAGCATCAGGGTAACTAATGAAAAACTGTTTTTT.

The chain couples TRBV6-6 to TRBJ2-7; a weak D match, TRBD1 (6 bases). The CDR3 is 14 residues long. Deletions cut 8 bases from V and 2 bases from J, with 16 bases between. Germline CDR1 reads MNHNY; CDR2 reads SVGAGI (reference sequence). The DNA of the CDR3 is TGTGCCAGCTGTCCAGGGGAAAATCCCTACGAGCAGTACTTC. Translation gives CASCPGENPYEQYF.

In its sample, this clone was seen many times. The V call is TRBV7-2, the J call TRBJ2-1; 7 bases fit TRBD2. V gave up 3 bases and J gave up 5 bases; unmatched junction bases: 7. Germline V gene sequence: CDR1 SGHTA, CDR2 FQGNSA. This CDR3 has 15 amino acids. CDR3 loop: CASSLGGGPHNEQFF. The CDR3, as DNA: TGTGCCAGCAGCTTGGGGGGAGGGCCCCACAATGAGCAGTTCTTC.